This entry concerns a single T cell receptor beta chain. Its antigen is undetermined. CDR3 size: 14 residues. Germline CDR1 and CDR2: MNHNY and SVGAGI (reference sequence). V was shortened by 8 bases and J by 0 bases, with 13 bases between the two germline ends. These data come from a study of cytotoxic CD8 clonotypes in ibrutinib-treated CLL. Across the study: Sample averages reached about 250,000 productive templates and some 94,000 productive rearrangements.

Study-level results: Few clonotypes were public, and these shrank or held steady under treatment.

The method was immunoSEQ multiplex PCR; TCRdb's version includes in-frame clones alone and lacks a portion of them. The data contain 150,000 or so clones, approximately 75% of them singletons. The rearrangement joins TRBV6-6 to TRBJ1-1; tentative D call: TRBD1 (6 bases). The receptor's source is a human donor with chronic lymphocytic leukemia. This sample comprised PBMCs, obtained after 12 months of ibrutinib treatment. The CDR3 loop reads CASGDRNMNTEAFF. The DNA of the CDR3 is TGTGCCAGCGGAGACAGGAACATGAACACTGAAGCTTTCTTT.